The 21 T cell receptor beta chains below come from one sample, sequenced in a study of T cells in Graves' hyperthyroidism and ophthalmopathy. RNA transcripts provided the source from which TCR beta CDR3 regions were amplified. During a first-round RT-PCR of the TCR CDR3, the HTBI primer set was used. One entry per CDR3 protein, called by TCRdb with MiXCR from the multiplex PCR reads. Of hundreds of thousands of distinct CDR3 sequences listed, about 20% are singletons. Input material: blood. The receptors were gathered from a woman between 18 and 30 years old with Graves' hyperthyroidism.

This clonotype appeared a single time. The chain combines TRBV7-8 with TRBJ1-1; D is undetermined. Per the germline V gene, CDR1 is SGHVS and CDR2 is FQNEAQ. The CDR3 spans 16 residues. Deletions cut 3 bases from V and 3 bases from J, with 17 bases between. The CDR3 coding sequence is TGTGCCAGCAGCTTTTGGGCGGGTAAGGGATACACTGAAGCTTTCTTT. Translation gives CASSFWAGKGYTEAFF. The full variable domain, completed using reference TRBV7-8 and TRBJ1-1, is GAGVSQSPRYKVAKRGQDVALRCDPISGHVSLFWYQQALGQGPEFLTYFQNEAQLDKSGLPSDRFFAERPEGSVSTLKIQRTQQEDSAVYLCASSFWAGKGYTEAFFGQGTRLTVV.

At least ten counts were recorded for this clonotype. The chain recombines TRBV20-1 with TRBJ2-7, with unresolved D. The CDR3 is 12 residues long. V was clipped by 6 bases and J by 1 base, with 10 bases between them. CDR1 and CDR2 from the germline V gene are DFQATT and SNEGSKA (reference sequence). The CDR3 region has the DNA TGCAGTGCACCGGAACTTTCCTACGAGCAGTACTTC. Translated: CSAPELSYEQYF.

This clonotype was seen repeatedly, ten times or more. The J gene is TRBJ1-1, the V gene TRBV6-1; D might be TRBD1 (6 bases). Germline lookup yields CDR1 MNHNS and CDR2 SASEGT. V gave up 7 bases and J gave up 1 base, with 19 bases separating them. CDR3 length: 16 amino acids. Here the CDR3 DNA reads TGTGCCAGCACCGGGTCGCCGGGACAATGGAACACTGAAGCTTTCTTT. This sequence encodes CASTGSPGQWNTEAFF.

This clonotype was seen repeatedly, ten times or more. Here the CDR3 reads CASSLWASGGRETQYF. The CDR3 nucleotides are TGTGCCAGCAGTTTATGGGCTAGCGGGGGTCGGGAGACCCAGTACTTC. The V and J genes are TRBV27 and TRBJ2-5; TRBD2 aligns across 10 bases. The CDR3 has 16 residues. V lost 1 base, J lost 5 bases, and 7 bases stayed unmatched. Germline V gives CDR1 MNHEY, CDR2 SMNVEV (reference sequence).

This clonotype has at least ten counts. The chain combines TRBV20-1 with TRBJ2-5, with D perhaps TRBD2 (6 bases). The CDR3 totals 14 residues. Germline loops: CDR1 DFQATT, CDR2 SNEGSKA (reference sequence). Deletions cut 3 bases from V and 6 bases from J, with 17 bases between. The CDR3 reads CSASDRRDGKTQYF. The CDR3 DNA reads TGCAGTGCTAGTGACCGGAGGGATGGGAAGACCCAGTACTTC.

This rearrangement joins TRBV28 to TRBJ2-7, with D possibly being TRBD1 or TRBD2 (6 bases each). V lost 5 bases to trimming and J lost 5 bases, with 13 bases between them. CDR1 and CDR2 from the germline V gene are MDHEN and SYDVKM. The CDR3 is 13 amino acids. CDR3 nucleotides: TGTGCCAGCAGTAATGGGGGGCTGGACGAGCAGTACTTC. This codes for CASSNGGLDEQYF.

This clonotype was counted at least ten times. V gene TRBV28 combines with J gene TRBJ1-1, with 9 positions matching TRBD1. The CDR3 length is 19 residues. Per germline, CDR1 MDHEN and CDR2 SYDVKM. The V and J ends lost 2 bases and 0 bases, in that order; junction bases with no gene match: 13. The CDR3 nucleotides are TGTGCCAGCAGTTTACCAAGGACAGGGGTCAACGTCATGAACACTGAAGCTTTCTTT. This gives the protein CASSLPRTGVNVMNTEAFF. The full variable domain, its missing parts supplied by reference TRBV28 and TRBJ1-1, is DVKVTQSSRYLVKRTGEKVFLECVQDMDHENMFWYRQDPGLGLRLIYFSYDVKMKEKGDIPEGYSVSREKKERFSLILESASTNQTSMYLCASSLPRTGVNVMNTEAFFGQGTRLTVV.

This clonotype occurred many times. This chain connects TRBV12-3 or TRBV12-4 to TRBJ1-1, with TRBD1 matching over 7 bases. V lost 10 bases, J lost 10 bases, and 9 bases stayed unmatched. The CDR3 is made up of 11 amino acids. CDR3 in DNA: TGTGCCACCCGGGACAGAGGTTCAGCTTTCTTT. This codes for CATRDRGSAFF.

This clonotype was seen repeatedly, ten times or more. The chain uses TRBV20-1 and TRBJ1-5; 7 bases map to TRBD1. Germline V gene sequence: CDR1 DFQATT, CDR2 SNEGSKA (reference sequence). This CDR3 has 14 residues. With V trimmed by 3 bases and J by 4 bases, 6 bases remained unmatched. The CDR3 nucleotides are TGCAGTGCTAGTACAGGGGTTAGGAATCAGCCCCAGCATTTT. Translation gives CSASTGVRNQPQHF.

This clonotype has a count of ten or more. The rearrangement links TRBV4-2 to TRBJ1-1, with TRBD1 identical over 9 bases. CDR3 length: 17 residues. Per germline, CDR1 LGHNA and CDR2 YNFKEQ. The ends lost 4 bases at V and 5 bases at J; junction bases unmatched: 14. The CDR3 here is CASSPRGSGQGWTEAFF. The CDR3 DNA reads as TGTGCCAGCAGCCCCCGAGGGAGTGGACAGGGGTGGACTGAAGCTTTCTTT.

The chain is built from TRBV6-5 and TRBJ1-2, with a possible D match to TRBD1 (6 bases). There are 13 residues in the CDR3. Trimming removed 2 bases from V and 8 bases from J, with 12 bases in between. Germline V gene sequence: CDR1 MNHEY, CDR2 SVGAGI. The CDR3: CASSYGQQGGYTF. DNA for the CDR3: TGTGCCAGCAGTTACGGACAGCAAGGAGGCTACACCTTC.

This clonotype was recorded many times. The J gene is TRBJ1-5, the V gene TRBV6-5; 10 bases map to TRBD1. There are 16 residues in the CDR3. The J segment lost 6 bases and the V segment lost 8 bases, leaving 13 bases of the junction unmatched. CDR1 and CDR2 from the germline V gene are MNHEY and SVGAGI. CDR3 DNA: TGTGCCAGCTCTCTCGGGACAGGGGAAGGAGGTCAGCCCCAGCATTTT. Translated: CASSLGTGEGGQPQHF.

CDR3 DNA: TGTGCCAGCAGCTTGGTCGGGGGGGCCGAAGAGACCCAGTACTTC. Encoded protein: CASSLVGGAEETQYF. The rearrangement joins TRBV7-8 to TRBJ2-5, with 8 bases fitting TRBD2. Unmatched junction bases numbered 6, after V lost 3 bases and J lost 3 bases. Germline lookup yields CDR1 SGHVS and CDR2 FQNEAQ. The length of the CDR3 is 15 residues.

This clonotype has a count of ten or more. The rearrangement links TRBV10-1 to TRBJ1-5; tentatively, D is TRBD1 (5 bases). Looked up from germline, CDR1 is WNHNN and CDR2 is SYGVQD (reference sequence). Between the trimmed V and J ends, which lost 4 bases and 5 bases, there was a span of 12 bases. This CDR3 spans 14 amino acids. CDR3 nucleotide sequence: TGCGCCAGCAGTGTTGGGGCCCCCGATCAGCCCCAGCATTTT. It is translated as CASSVGAPDQPQHF.

Concerning this clonotype: A clone one base away is much larger, so this may be a read error. The chain is built from TRBV30 and TRBJ1-5; D is unresolved. The V gene's germline CDR1 is GTSNPN and CDR2 SVGIG (reference sequence). The length of the CDR3 is 12 residues. The CDR3 loop reads CSWSVLGQPQHF. The CDR3 DNA reads TGTTCCTGGAGTGTACTAGGGCAGCCCCAGCATTTT.

This clonotype was recorded many times. The genes are TRBV6-1 and TRBJ2-7; D might be TRBD2 (7 bases). There are 14 residues in the CDR3. Germline V gene data show CDR1 as MNHNS and CDR2 as SASEGT. Trimming took off 7 bases at V and 4 bases at J, with 17 bases between the two ends. CDR3 nucleotides: TGTGCCAGCATCAAAAAGGGGGGGAAATACGAGCAGTACTTC. Its protein product is CASIKKGGKYEQYF.

This clonotype has ten or more counts. The V call is TRBV3-1, the J call TRBJ1-2; D is unresolved. The germline V gene has CDR1 LGHDT and CDR2 YNNKEL (reference sequence). This CDR3 is built from 14 residues. The V end lost 0 bases, the J end lost 8 bases, and 13 bases lay between the germline ends. The CDR3 loop is CASSQDHSEGGYTF. CDR3 sequence (DNA): TGTGCCAGCAGCCAAGACCATTCGGAGGGCGGCTACACCTTC.

At least ten counts were recorded for this clonotype. The chain uses TRBV19 and TRBJ2-7; 12 nucleotides align to TRBD1. Germline lookup yields CDR1 LNHDA and CDR2 SQIVND (reference sequence). The CDR3 consists of 16 residues. The junction had 10 bases not matched to a gene; V was cut back by 3 bases and J by 7 bases. In nucleotides, the CDR3 is TGTGCCAGTAGTATCGCCCGGGGACAGGGGGCGGAAGAGCAGTACTTC. This gives the protein CASSIARGQGAEEQYF.

There are many counts of this clonotype. The rearrangement links TRBV24-1 to TRBJ1-3, with D possibly being TRBD1 (5 bases). The V end lost 3 bases, the J end lost 0 bases, and 8 bases lay between the germline ends. CDR1 and CDR2 from the germline V gene are KGHDR and SFDVKD. The CDR3 length is 15 residues. CDR3 nucleotide sequence: TGTGCCACCAGTGATGGGGCAAACTCTGGAAACACCATATATTTT. Translated: CATSDGANSGNTIYF.

The chain carries TRBV9 and TRBJ1-2; the D gene is possibly TRBD1 (6 bases). This CDR3 has 19 amino acids. V lost 1 base and J 2 bases, leaving 24 bases between the germline ends. Germline values: CDR1 SGDLS, CDR2 YYNGEE. The CDR3 protein is CASSVSPQGGGALNYGYTF. The CDR3 DNA sequence: TGTGCCAGCAGCGTAAGTCCGCAAGGAGGGGGTGCTCTCAACTATGGCTACACCTTC.

V gene TRBV2 combines with J gene TRBJ2-7, with D perhaps being TRBD1 or TRBD2 (6 bases each). Germline CDR1 SNHLY, CDR2 FYNNEI. V was clipped by 6 bases and J by 0 bases, with 15 bases between them. The CDR3 is 15 residues long. CDR3 region: CASSPQGGNSYEQYF. Written as DNA, the CDR3 is TGTGCCAGCAGCCCCCAAGGGGGGAACTCCTACGAGCAGTACTTC.